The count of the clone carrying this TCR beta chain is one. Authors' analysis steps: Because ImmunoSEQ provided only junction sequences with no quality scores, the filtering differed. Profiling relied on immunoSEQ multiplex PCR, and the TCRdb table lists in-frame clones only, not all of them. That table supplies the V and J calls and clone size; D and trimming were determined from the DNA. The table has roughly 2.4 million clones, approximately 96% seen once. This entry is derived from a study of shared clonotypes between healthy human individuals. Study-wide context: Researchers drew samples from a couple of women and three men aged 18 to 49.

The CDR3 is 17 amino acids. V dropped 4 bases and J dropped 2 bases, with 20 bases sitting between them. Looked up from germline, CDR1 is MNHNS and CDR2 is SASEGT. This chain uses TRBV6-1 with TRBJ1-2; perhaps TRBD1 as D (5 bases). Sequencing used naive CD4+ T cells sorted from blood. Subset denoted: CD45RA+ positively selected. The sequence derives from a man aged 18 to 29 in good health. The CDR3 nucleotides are TGTGCCAGCAGTGGTGGTAAGGCCGGGACCTTAAACTATGGCTACACCTTC. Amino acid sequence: CASSGGKAGTLNYGYTF.